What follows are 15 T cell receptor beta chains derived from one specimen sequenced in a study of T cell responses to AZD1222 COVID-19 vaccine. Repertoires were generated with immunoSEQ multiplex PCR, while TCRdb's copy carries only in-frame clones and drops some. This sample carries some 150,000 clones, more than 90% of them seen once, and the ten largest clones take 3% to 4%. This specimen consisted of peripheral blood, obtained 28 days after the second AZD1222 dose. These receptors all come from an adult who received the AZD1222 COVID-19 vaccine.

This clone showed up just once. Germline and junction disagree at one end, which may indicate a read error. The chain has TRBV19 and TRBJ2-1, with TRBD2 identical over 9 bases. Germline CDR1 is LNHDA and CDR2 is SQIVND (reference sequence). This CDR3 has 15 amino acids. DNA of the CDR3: TGTGCCAGTAGCATAGCGGGAGTGGCCTACAATGAGCAGTTCTTC. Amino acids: CASSIAGVAYNEQFF.

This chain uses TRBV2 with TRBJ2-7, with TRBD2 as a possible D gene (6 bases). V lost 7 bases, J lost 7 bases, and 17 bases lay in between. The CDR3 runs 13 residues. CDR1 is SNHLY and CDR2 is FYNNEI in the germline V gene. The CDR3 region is CASTREDSGEQYF. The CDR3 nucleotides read TGTGCCAGCACTAGGGAGGATTCGGGGGAGCAGTACTTC.

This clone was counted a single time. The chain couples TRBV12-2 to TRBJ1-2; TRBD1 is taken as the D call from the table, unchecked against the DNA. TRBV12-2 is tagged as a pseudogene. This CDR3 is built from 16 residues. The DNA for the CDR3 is TGTGCAAGTCGCTTAGGGGCCCCCGGTGGCTACTATGGCTACACCTTC. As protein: CASRLGAPGGYYGYTF.

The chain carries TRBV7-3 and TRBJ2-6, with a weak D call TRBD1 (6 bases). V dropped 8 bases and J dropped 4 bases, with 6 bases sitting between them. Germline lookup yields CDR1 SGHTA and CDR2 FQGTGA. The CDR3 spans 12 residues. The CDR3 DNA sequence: TGTGCCAGCGGGACAGGGGCCAACGTCCTGACTTTC. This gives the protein CASGTGANVLTF.

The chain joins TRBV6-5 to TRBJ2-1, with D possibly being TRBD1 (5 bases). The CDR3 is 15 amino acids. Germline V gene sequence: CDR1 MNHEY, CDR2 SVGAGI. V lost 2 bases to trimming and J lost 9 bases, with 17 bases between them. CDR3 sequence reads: CASSYQSSQTVEQFF. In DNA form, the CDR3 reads TGTGCCAGCAGTTACCAAAGCTCCCAGACAGTTGAGCAGTTCTTC.

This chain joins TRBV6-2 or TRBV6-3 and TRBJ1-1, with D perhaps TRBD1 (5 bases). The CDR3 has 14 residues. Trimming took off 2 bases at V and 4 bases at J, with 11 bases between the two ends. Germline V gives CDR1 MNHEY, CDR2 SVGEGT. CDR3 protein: CASSYRGGSTEAFF. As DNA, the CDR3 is TGTGCCAGCAGTTACCGCGGGGGTTCCACTGAAGCTTTCTTT.

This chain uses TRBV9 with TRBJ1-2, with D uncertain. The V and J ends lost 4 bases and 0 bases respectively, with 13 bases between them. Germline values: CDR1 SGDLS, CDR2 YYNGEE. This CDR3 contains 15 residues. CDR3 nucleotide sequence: TGTGCCAGCAGCCCAGATCCTTTAGCTAACTATGGCTACACCTTC. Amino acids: CASSPDPLANYGYTF. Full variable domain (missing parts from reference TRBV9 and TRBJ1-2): DSGVTQTPKHLITATGQRVTLRCSPRSGDLSVYWYQQSLDQGLQFLIQYYNGEERAKGNILERFSAQQFPDLHSELNLSSLELGDSALYFCASSPDPLANYGYTFGSGTRLTVV.

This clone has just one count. CDR3 in DNA: TGTGCCAGCAGCCAGGGACGCTCTTCCGGCACAGATACGCAGTATTTT. It yields the protein CASSQGRSSGTDTQYF. This chain uses TRBV7-9 with TRBJ2-3; D possibly uses TRBD1 or TRBD2 (5 bases each). The CDR3 has 16 residues. From germline, CDR1 is SEHNR and CDR2 FQNEAQ (reference sequence). V was shortened by 5 bases and J by 1 base, with 16 bases between the two germline ends.

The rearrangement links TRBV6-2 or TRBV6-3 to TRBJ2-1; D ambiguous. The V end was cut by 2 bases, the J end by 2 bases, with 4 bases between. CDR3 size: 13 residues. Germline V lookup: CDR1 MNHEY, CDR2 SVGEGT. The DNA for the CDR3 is TGTGCCAGCAGTTACGGGCCCTACAATGAGCAGTTCTTC. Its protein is CASSYGPYNEQFF.

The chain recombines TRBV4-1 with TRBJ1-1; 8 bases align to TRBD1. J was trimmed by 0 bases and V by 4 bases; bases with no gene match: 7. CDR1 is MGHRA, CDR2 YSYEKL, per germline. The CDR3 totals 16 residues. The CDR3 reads CASSPGQGAMNTEAFF. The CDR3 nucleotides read TGCGCCAGCAGCCCAGGACAGGGAGCAATGAACACTGAAGCTTTCTTT.

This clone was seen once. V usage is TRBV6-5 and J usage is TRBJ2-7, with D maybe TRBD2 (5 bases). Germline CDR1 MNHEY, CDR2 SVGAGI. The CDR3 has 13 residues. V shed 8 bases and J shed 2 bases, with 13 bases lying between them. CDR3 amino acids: CASSVPGTYEQYF. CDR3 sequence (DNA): TGTGCCAGCTCGGTGCCCGGGACCTACGAGCAGTACTTC.

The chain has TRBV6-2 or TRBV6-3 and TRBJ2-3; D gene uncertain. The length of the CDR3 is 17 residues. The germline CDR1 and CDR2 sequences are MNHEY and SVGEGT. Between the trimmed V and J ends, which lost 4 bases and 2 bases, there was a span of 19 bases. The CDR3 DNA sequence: TGTGCCAGCAGTTCCGCCGGGCCAACAAAAAACACAGATACGCAGTATTTT. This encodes CASSSAGPTKNTDTQYF.

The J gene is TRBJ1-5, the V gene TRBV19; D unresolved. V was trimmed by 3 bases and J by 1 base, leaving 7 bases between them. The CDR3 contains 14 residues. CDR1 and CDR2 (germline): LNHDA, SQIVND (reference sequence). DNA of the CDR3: TGTGCCAGTAGTATCCCCCTAAGCAATCAGCCCCAGCATTTT. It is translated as CASSIPLSNQPQHF.

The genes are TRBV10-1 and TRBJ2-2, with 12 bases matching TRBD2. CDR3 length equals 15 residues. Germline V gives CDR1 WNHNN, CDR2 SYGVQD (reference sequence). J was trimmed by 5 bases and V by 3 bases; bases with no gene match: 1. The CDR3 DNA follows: TGCGCCAGCAGTGAACTAGCGGGAGGAACCGGGGAGCTGTTTTTT. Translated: CASSELAGGTGELFF.

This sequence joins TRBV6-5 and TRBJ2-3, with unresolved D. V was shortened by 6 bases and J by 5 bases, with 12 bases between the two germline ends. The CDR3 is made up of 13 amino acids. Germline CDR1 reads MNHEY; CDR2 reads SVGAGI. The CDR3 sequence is CASRETPIDTQYF. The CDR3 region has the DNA TGTGCCAGCAGGGAGACCCCCATAGATACGCAGTATTTT.